The 12 T cell receptor beta chains presented below share a single source sample, sequenced in a study of a mutant IDH1 vaccine in newly diagnosed glioma. Libraries were prepared by immunoSEQ multiplex PCR; TCRdb keeps only in-frame clonotypes and omits some of them. This sample has roughly 60,000 clones, with under 90% found just once. This sample's time point: week 23, last vaccination. In every dose of vaccine, 300 ug of mutant IDH1 20-mer peptide was given alongside topical imiquimod. Their specific antigens are unknown. Here the sequenced sample was PBMCs, taken from a glioma patient whose treatment included an IDH1 peptide vaccine. Receptors were obtained from a man aged 35 to 55 with glioma.

This chain links TRBV5-1 with TRBJ1-6, with D uncertain. The CDR3 spans 12 residues. The germline V gene encodes CDR1 SGHRS and CDR2 YFSETQ. V was pared by 5 bases and J by 9 bases, with 9 bases between. CDR3 coding DNA: TGCGCCAGCAGGTACGAAGGTTCACCCCTCCACTTT. Translation gives CASRYEGSPLHF.

The V call is TRBV19, the J call TRBJ1-3, with TRBD1 matching over 8 bases. From germline, CDR1 is LNHDA and CDR2 SQIVND (reference sequence). This CDR3 is 18 amino acids long. The V and J ends lost 8 bases and 1 base, in that order; junction bases with no gene match: 16. The DNA of the CDR3 is TGTGCCAGTGGGGGGACAGGTCCGTCGATACGTTCTGGAAACACCATATATTTT. It is translated as CASGGTGPSIRSGNTIYF.

This clone was seen only once. The V gene is TRBV30, the J gene TRBJ1-3; D remains unclear. The CDR3 is made up of 13 amino acids. CDR1 is GTSNPN and CDR2 is SVGIG in the germline V gene (reference sequence). V lost 2 bases and J 0 bases, leaving 5 bases between the germline ends. CDR3 sequence: CAWSLLSGNTIYF. In DNA, the CDR3 is TGTGCCTGGAGTCTTCTCTCTGGAAACACCATATATTTT.

The rearrangement joins TRBV5-4 to TRBJ2-7; 10 bases map to TRBD2. The CDR3 has 15 amino acids. J was trimmed by 9 bases and V by 0 bases; bases with no gene match: 9. Looked up from germline, CDR1 is SGHNT and CDR2 is YYREEE (reference sequence). CDR3 sequence reads: CASSLGAGGPIRQYF. The CDR3 DNA is TGTGCCAGCAGCTTGGGAGCGGGGGGGCCGATTAGGCAGTACTTC.

J is TRBJ2-1 and V is TRBV6-5, with a possible D match to TRBD2 (6 bases). CDR3 length: 14 amino acids. CDR1 MNHEY and CDR2 SVGAGI come from the germline V gene. The V gene lost 6 bases and the J gene lost 6 bases, with 15 bases spanning the gap. This CDR3 reads CASSSGTETNEQFF. CDR3 bases: TGTGCCAGCAGCTCCGGGACTGAAACCAATGAGCAGTTCTTC.

In this sample, this clone turned up a few times. CDR3 in DNA: TGTGCCAGCAGTGTACAGGGGGCGCGGACTGAAGCTTTCTTT. This sequence encodes CASSVQGARTEAFF. The J gene is TRBJ1-1, the V gene TRBV6-1; 9 bases agree with TRBD1. V was clipped by 4 bases and J by 5 bases; unmatched bases: 5. CDR1 MNHNS and CDR2 SASEGT come from the germline V gene. This CDR3 comprises 14 residues.

The chain is built from TRBV19 and TRBJ2-7; D not certain. V gave up 5 bases and J gave up 1 base, with 9 bases separating them. Germline V gene lookup returns CDR1 LNHDA and CDR2 SQIVND (reference sequence). The CDR3 is made up of 13 amino acids. CDR3 loop: CASSPAESYEQYF. The CDR3 DNA follows: TGTGCCAGTAGTCCGGCGGAGTCCTACGAGCAGTACTTC.

In its sample, this clone was seen a few times. The rearrangement joins TRBV29-1 to TRBJ1-1, with 9 positions matching TRBD1. The CDR3 is 17 amino acids. With 0 bases clipped from V and 1 base from J, the junction kept 9 bases outside the gene matches. Germline V gene lookup returns CDR1 SQVTM and CDR2 ANQGSEA. The DNA for the CDR3 is TGCAGCGTTGAAGATGGACAGGGGCTTATGGGGAACACTGAAGCTTTCTTT. It codes for CSVEDGQGLMGNTEAFF.

The rearrangement joins TRBV30 to TRBJ2-7; D not resolved. There are 10 residues in the CDR3. Trimming shortened V by 5 bases and J by 6 bases, and 8 bases separated the two germline ends. Germline lookup yields CDR1 GTSNPN and CDR2 SVGIG (reference sequence). The CDR3: CAWSGREQYF. CDR3 nucleotide sequence: TGTGCCTGGTCAGGTCGCGAGCAGTACTTC.

CDR3 residues: CASSQDFWGDHQYNEQFF. In nucleotides, the CDR3 is TGCGCCAGCAGCCAAGATTTCTGGGGGGACCATCAATACAATGAGCAGTTCTTC. The gene calls are TRBV4-1 and TRBJ2-1; D is perhaps TRBD2 (6 bases). Deletions cut 0 bases from V and 4 bases from J, with 19 bases between. Per the germline V gene, CDR1 is MGHRA and CDR2 is YSYEKL. The length of the CDR3 is 18 residues.

The rearrangement joins TRBV15 to TRBJ1-6, with unresolved D. Germline V gives CDR1 LNHNV, CDR2 YYDKDF (reference sequence). This CDR3 region has 16 residues. With 3 bases removed from V and 0 bases from J, the gap between germline ends came to 9 bases. The CDR3 is CATSRSFSSYNSPLHF. CDR3 nucleotide sequence: TGTGCCACCAGCAGGTCGTTTAGCTCCTATAATTCACCCCTCCACTTT.

V gene TRBV6-5 combines with J gene TRBJ2-2, with 8 bases identical to TRBD1. CDR1 and CDR2 from the germline V gene are MNHEY and SVGAGI. V shed 2 bases, J shed 4 bases, and the junction held 0 bases outside the gene matches. The CDR3 has 14 amino acids. The CDR3 reads CASSYTGGTGELFF. The CDR3 coding sequence is TGTGCCAGCAGTTACACAGGGGGCACCGGGGAGCTGTTTTTT.